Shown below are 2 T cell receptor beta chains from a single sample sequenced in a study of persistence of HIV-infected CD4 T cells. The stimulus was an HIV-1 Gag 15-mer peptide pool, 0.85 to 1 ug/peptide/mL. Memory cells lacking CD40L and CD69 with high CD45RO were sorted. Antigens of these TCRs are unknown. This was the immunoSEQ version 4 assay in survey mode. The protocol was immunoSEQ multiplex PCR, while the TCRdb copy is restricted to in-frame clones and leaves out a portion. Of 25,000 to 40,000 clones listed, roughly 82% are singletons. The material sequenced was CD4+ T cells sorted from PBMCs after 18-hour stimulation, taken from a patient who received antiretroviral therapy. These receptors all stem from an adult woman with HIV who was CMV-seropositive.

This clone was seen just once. CDR3 sequence (DNA): TGTGCCACCAGTGATCCAATGACAGGGGGTGGAGAGACCCAGTACTTC. Its translation is CATSDPMTGGGETQYF. V usage is TRBV24-1 and J usage is TRBJ2-5; 9 bases align to TRBD1. CDR1 and CDR2 (germline): KGHDR, SFDVKD. Trimming removed 3 bases from V and 4 bases from J; junction bases left unmatched: 8. This CDR3 has 16 amino acids.

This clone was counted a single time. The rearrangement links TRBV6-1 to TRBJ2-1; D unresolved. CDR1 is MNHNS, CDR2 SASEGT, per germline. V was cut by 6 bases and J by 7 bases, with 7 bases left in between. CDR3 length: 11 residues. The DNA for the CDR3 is TGTGCCAGCAGCTTAGCAAATGAGCAGTTCTTC. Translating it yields CASSLANEQFF.